This TCR beta chain was observed in a study of blood T cells in healthy people across ages. PCR was performed a second time for 7 to 11 cycles using a sample-barcoded 5' primer and a J-beta primer mix. Via MiXCR, TCRdb re-called the 5' RACE reads, giving one row per CDR3 protein. The repertoire holds around 1,700,000 distinct CDR3 sequences, with 28% as singletons. Isolation yielded PBMCs, at least 6.5 million per sample, in every case. Concerning this clonotype itself: This could be a read error, since a much larger clone is one nucleotide away.

The clonotype was recovered from a woman aged 25 to 45 in good health. The sequenced sample consisted of blood.

CDR3 sequence reads: CASSYSGTEYGYTF. The DNA of the CDR3 is TGTGCCAGCAGTTACTCCGGGACAGAATATGGCTACACCTTC. The V and J genes are TRBV6-2 or TRBV6-3 and TRBJ1-2; TRBD1 aligns across 7 bases. CDR3 length equals 14 residues. Germline V gene data show CDR1 as MNHEY and CDR2 as SVGEGT. V dropped 0 bases and J dropped 5; count of bases not matched to a gene: 3.